This record looks at one T cell receptor (beta chain) sequence and its context. The V and J ends lost 5 bases and 7 bases respectively, with 12 bases between them. Germline loops: CDR1 PRHDT, CDR2 FYEKMQ (reference sequence). This CDR3 is 12 amino acids long. These data originate in a study of blood T cell repertoires in COVID-19. Produced via immunoSEQ multiplex PCR; TCRdb's table is partial and in-frame only. The data show a few hundred thousand clones, 70% to 90% seen once. Sequencing was carried out using peripheral blood. The clonotype comes from a man aged 55-75 years with acute or convalescent COVID-19. The rearrangement joins TRBV13 to TRBJ2-7; D gene uncertain. The CDR3 DNA reads TGTGCCAGCAGCATAAATTCGGGTGAGCAGTACTTC. Translated, it gives CASSINSGEQYF.